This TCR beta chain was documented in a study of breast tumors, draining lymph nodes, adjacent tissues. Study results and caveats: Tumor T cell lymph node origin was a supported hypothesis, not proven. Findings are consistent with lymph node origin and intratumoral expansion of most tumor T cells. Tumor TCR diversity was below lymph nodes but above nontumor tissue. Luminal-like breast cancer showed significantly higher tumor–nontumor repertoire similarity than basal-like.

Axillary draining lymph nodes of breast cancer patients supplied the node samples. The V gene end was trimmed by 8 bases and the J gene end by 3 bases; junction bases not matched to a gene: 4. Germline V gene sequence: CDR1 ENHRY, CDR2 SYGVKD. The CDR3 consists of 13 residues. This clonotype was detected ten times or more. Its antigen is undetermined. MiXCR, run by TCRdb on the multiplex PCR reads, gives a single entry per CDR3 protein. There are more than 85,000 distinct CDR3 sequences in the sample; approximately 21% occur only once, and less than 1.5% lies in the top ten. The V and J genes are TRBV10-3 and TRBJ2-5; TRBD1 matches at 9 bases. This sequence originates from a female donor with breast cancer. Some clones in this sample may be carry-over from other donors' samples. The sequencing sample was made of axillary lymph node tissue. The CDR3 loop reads CAIGTGREETQYF. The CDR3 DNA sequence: TGTGCCATCGGGACAGGGAGGGAAGAGACCCAGTACTTC.